What follows is one T cell receptor beta chain and its context. It was by 5'RACE template switching with UMIs that TCR beta cDNA was made. TCRdb re-called the 5' RACE reads; one entry per CDR3 protein, DNA not given. In total, the table holds 350,000 to 400,000 distinct CDR3 sequences. The data derive from a study of T cells expressing NK-cell markers. The CDR3 consists of 15 residues. Germline assignment: CDR1 SEHNR and CDR2 FQNEAQ (reference sequence). The rearrangement links TRBV7-9 to TRBJ2-3; checking the TCRdb D call of TRBD2 is not possible without DNA. The sample taken for sequencing was blood T cells: a sorted CD56 or NKG2C T cell subset, CD4+ or CD8+ T cells, or bulk PBMC T cells (not recorded which). The receptor's source is a woman between 50 and 59 years old in good health. The CDR3: CASSSLPRLTDTQYF.